This TCR beta chain was obtained from a study of shared clonotypes between healthy human individuals. Positively selected for CCR7, the CD45RO-negative cells used as naive CD8 cells excluded terminally differentiated effector memory CD45RA+ cells. Donors were healthy HIV-negative adults without recently reported acute infections or vaccinations. The data were produced by immunoSEQ multiplex PCR, yet TCRdb's version contains in-frame clones alone and is incomplete. The top ten hold 0.3% to 0.35% of the sample, which has hundreds of thousands of clones, roughly 98% seen once. V shed 4 bases, J shed 4 bases, and the junction held 7 bases outside the gene matches. This CDR3 has 15 residues. In germline, CDR1 is MDHEN, CDR2 SYDVKM.

Sequences were obtained from naive CD8+ T cells sorted from blood. The chain links TRBV28 to TRBJ2-1; 7 bases line up with TRBD1. This sequence originates from a young man in good health. In DNA, the CDR3 is TGTGCCAGCAGTTCACACCGGGACAGATACAATGAGCAGTTCTTC. It encodes CASSSHRDRYNEQFF.